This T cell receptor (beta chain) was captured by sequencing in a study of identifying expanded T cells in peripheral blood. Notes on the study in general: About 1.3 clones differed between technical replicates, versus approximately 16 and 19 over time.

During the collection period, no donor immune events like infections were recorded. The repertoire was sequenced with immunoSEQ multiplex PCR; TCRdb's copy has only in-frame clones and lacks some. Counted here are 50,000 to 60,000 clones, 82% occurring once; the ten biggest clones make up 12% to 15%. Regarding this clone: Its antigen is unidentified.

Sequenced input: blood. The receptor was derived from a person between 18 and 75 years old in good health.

The CDR3 region has the DNA TGTGCCAGCAGCTTATACAGGCTCGATGGAAACACCATATATTTT. The encoded protein is CASSLYRLDGNTIYF. The rearrangement joins TRBV5-6 to TRBJ1-3; tentatively, D is TRBD1 (5 bases). CDR1 and CDR2 (germline): SGHDT, YYEEEE. This CDR3 has 15 residues. V was clipped by 2 bases and J by 3 bases, with 12 bases between them. Full variable domain (remainder filled in from reference TRBV5-6 and TRBJ1-3): DAGVTQSPTHLIKTRGQQVTLRCSPKSGHDTVSWYQQALGQGPQFIFQYYEEEERQRGNFPDRFSGHQFPNYSSELNVNALLLGDSALYLCASSLYRLDGNTIYFGEGSWLTVV.